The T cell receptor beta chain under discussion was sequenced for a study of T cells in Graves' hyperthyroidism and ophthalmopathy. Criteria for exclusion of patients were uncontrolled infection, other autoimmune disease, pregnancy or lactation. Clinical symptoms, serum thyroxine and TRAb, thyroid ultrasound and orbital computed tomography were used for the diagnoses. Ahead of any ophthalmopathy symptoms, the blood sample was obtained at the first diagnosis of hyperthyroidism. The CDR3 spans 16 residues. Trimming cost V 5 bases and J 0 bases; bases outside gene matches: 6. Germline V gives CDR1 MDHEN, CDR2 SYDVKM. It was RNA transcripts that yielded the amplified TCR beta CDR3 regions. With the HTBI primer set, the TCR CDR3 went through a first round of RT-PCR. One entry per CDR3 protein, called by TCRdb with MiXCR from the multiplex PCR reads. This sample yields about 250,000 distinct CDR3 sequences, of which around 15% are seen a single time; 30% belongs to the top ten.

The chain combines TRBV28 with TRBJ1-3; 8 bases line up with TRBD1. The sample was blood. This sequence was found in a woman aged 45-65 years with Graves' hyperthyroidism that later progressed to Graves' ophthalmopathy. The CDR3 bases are TGTGCCAGCAGTCTCCGGACAGGGAACTCTGGAAACACCATATATTTT. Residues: CASSLRTGNSGNTIYF.